A single sample gave rise to the 4 T cell receptor beta chains below, sequenced in a study of blood T cell repertoires in COVID-19. Produced via immunoSEQ multiplex PCR; TCRdb's table is partial and in-frame only. The table shows 100,000 to 150,000 clones, with roughly four fifths occurring only once. Source material: peripheral blood. The receptors were sampled from a man between 40 and 49 years old with active or convalescent COVID-19.

The chain combines TRBV6-2 or TRBV6-3 with TRBJ1-2; 7 bases are shared with TRBD1. Looked up from germline, CDR1 is MNHEY and CDR2 is SVGEGT. With 6 bases clipped from V and 8 bases from J, the junction kept 9 bases outside the gene matches. The CDR3 is 13 amino acids. The CDR3 sequence is CASSPDRVNGYTF. CDR3 sequence (DNA): TGTGCCAGCAGCCCCGACAGGGTTAACGGCTACACCTTC.

CDR3 residues: CASSLRPSDSGGMSYEQYF. DNA for the CDR3: TGCGCCAGCAGTTTGAGGCCCTCCGATAGCGGGGGGATGTCCTACGAGCAGTACTTC. This rearrangement joins TRBV5-1 to TRBJ2-7, with 10 bases lining up with TRBD2. The junction had 18 bases not matched to a gene; V was cut back by 5 bases and J by 1 base. This CDR3 comprises 19 residues. Germline lookup yields CDR1 SGHRS and CDR2 YFSETQ.

The chain couples TRBV19 to TRBJ1-1; 8 bases are shared with TRBD1. The CDR3 totals 16 residues. Trimming cost V 4 bases and J 5 bases; bases outside gene matches: 12. Per germline, CDR1 LNHDA and CDR2 SQIVND (reference sequence). This CDR3 is CASSSDRGPLRTEAFF. CDR3 nucleotide sequence: TGTGCCAGTAGTAGCGACAGGGGCCCACTTCGGACTGAAGCTTTCTTT.

The chain is built from TRBV5-4 and TRBJ1-1; possible D gene TRBD1, 6 bases. Per the germline V gene, CDR1 is SGHNT and CDR2 is YYREEE (reference sequence). The CDR3 is 14 residues long. The V end lost 5 bases, the J end lost 6 bases, and 17 bases lay between the germline ends. The CDR3 spells CASSGDQGRAEAFF. The CDR3 region has the DNA TGTGCCAGCAGTGGGGACCAGGGGAGGGCTGAAGCTTTCTTT.